The 13 T cell receptor beta chains reported below all come from one sample, sequenced in a study of blood T cell repertoires in COVID-19. TCRdb's table, derived via immunoSEQ multiplex PCR, lists solely in-frame clones and lacks some. The profile shows around 400,000 clones, 70% to 90% of them singletons. Sequencing was carried out using peripheral blood. The source is a woman aged 55-69 years with COVID-19, enrolled during active disease.

The chain carries TRBV12-5 and TRBJ1-2, with D unclear. V was pared by 1 base and J by 7 bases, with 7 bases between. Germline assignment: CDR1 LGHNT and CDR2 FRNRAP. The length of the CDR3 is 12 residues. The CDR3 is CASGLGPGGYTF. For the CDR3, the DNA is TGTGCTAGTGGTTTGGGGCCGGGTGGCTACACCTTC.

V is TRBV7-6 and J is TRBJ2-2; 10 bases align to TRBD1. The CDR3 runs to 17 residues. Per germline, CDR1 SGHVS and CDR2 FNYEAQ. V lost 0 bases and J lost 3; bases outside the gene matches: 4. CDR3 region: CASSLAGDRGDTGELFF. The CDR3 DNA is TGTGCCAGCAGCTTAGCGGGGGACAGGGGTGACACCGGGGAGCTGTTTTTT.

The chain links TRBV5-1 to TRBJ2-1; TRBD2 matches 7 bases. The V gene's germline CDR1 is SGHRS and CDR2 YFSETQ. The J segment lost 6 bases and the V segment lost 3 bases, leaving 3 bases of the junction unmatched. This CDR3 is 13 amino acids long. CDR3 region: CASSSGLSNEQFF. CDR3 in DNA: TGCGCCAGCAGCTCGGGACTATCCAATGAGCAGTTCTTC.

The rearrangement uses TRBV7-3 and TRBJ2-3, with 10 bases fitting TRBD1. The CDR3 has 16 residues. CDR1 is SGHTA, CDR2 FQGTGA, per germline. V lost 2 bases and J lost 2; bases outside the gene matches: 4. The DNA for the CDR3 is TGTGCCAGCAGCTTATTGGGGACAGGGGACACAGATACGCAGTATTTT. This translates into CASSLLGTGDTDTQYF.

V and J are TRBV2 and TRBJ2-3, with 7 bases fitting TRBD1. The V and J ends lost 3 bases and 0 bases, in that order; junction bases with no gene match: 3. The germline gives CDR1 SNHLY, CDR2 FYNNEI. CDR3 length: 15 amino acids. CDR3 region: CASSDPGGSTDTQYF. The DNA of the CDR3 is TGTGCCAGCAGTGACCCAGGGGGTAGCACAGATACGCAGTATTTT.

The gene calls are TRBV7-9 and TRBJ1-3, with D uncertain. Deletions cut 1 base from V and 0 bases from J, with 4 bases between. Germline CDR1 and CDR2: SEHNR and FQNEAQ (reference sequence). CDR3 size: 14 residues. The CDR3 sequence: CASSLGVSGNTIYF. CDR3 DNA sequence: TGTGCCAGCAGCTTAGGAGTCTCTGGAAACACCATATATTTT.

The rearrangement links TRBV27 to TRBJ2-2, with a possible D match to TRBD2 (6 bases). The CDR3 has 14 residues. Germline-derived CDR1 and CDR2 are MNHEY and SMNVEV (reference sequence). V was shortened by 7 bases and J by 5 bases, with 14 bases between the two germline ends. CDR3 DNA: TGTGCCAGCAAGGGACTCGGGGAGACCGGGGAGCTGTTTTTT. Translated: CASKGLGETGELFF.

This chain uses TRBV5-1 with TRBJ2-7; 9 bases fit TRBD1. Germline V gene data show CDR1 as SGHRS and CDR2 as YFSETQ. The CDR3 runs to 18 residues. V lost 0 bases, J lost 2 bases, and 12 bases stayed unmatched. In nucleotides, the CDR3 is TGCGCCAGCAGCTTGGCAAAGTTTAAGGACAGGGGAACCTACGAGCAGTACTTC. Translation: CASSLAKFKDRGTYEQYF.

The chain has TRBV6-2 or TRBV6-3 and TRBJ2-5; D is undetermined. Germline loops: CDR1 MNHEY, CDR2 SVGEGT. Trimming cost V 2 bases and J 2 bases, with 9 bases left between them. The CDR3 totals 14 residues. The CDR3 DNA reads TGTGCCAGCAGTTACCTTCGCAGACAAGAGACCCAGTACTTC. Amino acids: CASSYLRRQETQYF.

V and J are TRBV28 and TRBJ2-5; 8 bases are shared with TRBD2. CDR3 length: 19 residues. Germline V gene lookup returns CDR1 MDHEN and CDR2 SYDVKM. After removal of 6 bases from V and 5 bases from J, the junction contained 23 bases not matched to a gene. Written as DNA, the CDR3 is TGTGCCAGCAGCTCAAGAAATTGGGGACGGGGGGGACCTAGTGAGACCCAGTACTTC. This sequence encodes CASSSRNWGRGGPSETQYF.

This clone is a singleton in its sample. In nucleotides, the CDR3 is TGTGCCAGCAGCCATTATTACTCCAACTATGGCTACACCTTC. Translating gives CASSHYYSNYGYTF. The V and J genes are TRBV3-1 (or the pseudogene TRBV3-2) and TRBJ1-2; D gene ambiguous. This CDR3 comprises 14 residues. V was shortened by 3 bases and J by 2 bases, with 10 bases between the two germline ends. Germline V gene lookup returns CDR1 LGHDT and CDR2 YNNKEL (reference sequence).

The V call is TRBV4-2, the J call TRBJ2-7; D perhaps matches TRBD1 (5 bases). Germline loops: CDR1 LGHNA, CDR2 YNFKEQ. This CDR3 spans 15 amino acids. V was shortened by 2 bases and J by 3 bases, with 14 bases between the two germline ends. This CDR3 is CASSQQQDGRYEQYF. Here the CDR3 DNA reads TGTGCCAGCAGCCAACAACAGGACGGCCGCTACGAGCAGTACTTC.

This clone was seen only once. The chain combines TRBV11-2 with TRBJ2-2, with 7 bases identical to TRBD1. The CDR3 sequence is 15 residues long. The ends lost 7 bases at V and 0 bases at J; junction bases unmatched: 5. Germline V CDR1 and CDR2: SGHAT, FQNNGV. The CDR3 nucleotides are TGTGCCAGCATTACTACAGGGGCGAACACCGGGGAGCTGTTTTTT. This encodes CASITTGANTGELFF.